The 9 T cell receptor beta chains presented below share a single source sample, sequenced in a study of shared T cell receptors in the human thymus. Only in-frame clones appear in the TCRdb table, and some are missing; sequencing was by immunoSEQ multiplex PCR. Of about 610,000 clones in the sample, around 89% were seen once. The same specimen was also included in a second study, on human thymus T cells.

Sequences were obtained from thymocytes. The receptors were sampled from a boy younger than two with a congenital heart defect.

The chain has TRBV27 and TRBJ1-4; D is unclear. CDR1 is MNHEY and CDR2 is SMNVEV in the germline V gene (reference sequence). The CDR3 runs 15 residues. V gave up 1 base and J gave up 3 bases, with 9 bases separating them. This CDR3 is CASSLLREANEKLFF. The CDR3 DNA reads TGTGCCAGCAGTTTATTAAGGGAGGCTAATGAAAAACTGTTTTTT.

The chain recombines TRBV27 with TRBJ2-3; 12 nucleotides line up with TRBD2. Germline CDR1 reads MNHEY; CDR2 reads SMNVEV (reference sequence). There are 18 residues in the CDR3. J lost 3 bases, V lost 5 bases, and 12 bases had no gene match. CDR3 residues: CASSPRASGREITDTQYF. In nucleotides, the CDR3 is TGTGCCAGCAGTCCCCGGGCTAGCGGGAGGGAAATAACAGATACGCAGTATTTT.

The chain employs TRBV28 and TRBJ1-4; D is possibly TRBD1 (6 bases). The CDR3 is 14 amino acids. Germline V gives CDR1 MDHEN, CDR2 SYDVKM. V shed 5 bases and J shed 4 bases, with 11 bases lying between them. The CDR3 loop reads CASSHDRFNEKLFF. In nucleotides, the CDR3 is TGTGCCAGCAGTCACGACAGGTTTAATGAAAAACTGTTTTTT.

This chain connects TRBV20-1 to TRBJ2-7; no definite D call. The CDR3 is 9 amino acids. The germline V gene has CDR1 DFQATT and CDR2 SNEGSKA (reference sequence). The CDR3 is CRPGGEQYF. CDR3 DNA: TGCAGGCCCGGCGGCGAGCAGTACTTC.

V usage is TRBV5-1 and J usage is TRBJ1-2, with 10 nucleotides matching TRBD1. The CDR3 totals 13 residues. Germline assignment: CDR1 SGHRS and CDR2 YFSETQ. The V gene end was trimmed by 4 bases and the J gene end by 6 bases; junction bases not matched to a gene: 3. For the CDR3, the DNA is TGCGCCAGCAGCCGGGGACAGGGGCATGGCTACACCTTC. This encodes CASSRGQGHGYTF. Together with reference TRBV5-1 and TRBJ1-2, the CDR3 gives the full variable domain: KAGVTQTPRYLIKTRGQQVTLSCSPISGHRSVSWYQQTPGQGLQFLFEYFSETQRNKGNFPGRFSGRQFSNSRSEMNVSTLELGDSALYLCASSRGQGHGYTFGSGTRLTVV.

V usage is TRBV4-1 and J usage is TRBJ2-7; D is possibly TRBD1 (6 bases). The CDR3 has 14 residues. In germline, CDR1 is MGHRA, CDR2 YSYEKL. V lost 1 base and J 2 bases, leaving 9 bases between the germline ends. The CDR3 nucleotides read TGCGCCAGCAGCCAAGTGACAGGAACCTACGAGCAGTACTTC. Amino acids: CASSQVTGTYEQYF.

The table lists this clone with a count of one. The rearrangement joins TRBV27 to TRBJ2-7; D possibly corresponds to TRBD2 (7 bases). Germline V CDR1 and CDR2: MNHEY, SMNVEV (reference sequence). The CDR3 consists of 11 residues. V shed 8 bases and J shed 6 bases, with 11 bases lying between them. CDR3 sequence (DNA): TGTGCCAGCCGGGGGGCCGGCGAGCAGTACTTC. It specifies CASRGAGEQYF.

The rearrangement uses TRBV5-4 and TRBJ2-3, with 13 bases aligning to TRBD2. In germline, CDR1 is SGHNT, CDR2 YYREEE (reference sequence). CDR3 length equals 15 residues. V lost 4 bases and J lost 1; bases outside the gene matches: 0. The CDR3 is CASSGLAGGTDTQYF. CDR3 nucleotide sequence: TGTGCCAGCAGCGGACTAGCGGGAGGCACAGATACGCAGTATTTT.

The V call is TRBV30, the J call TRBJ1-2; D not certain. The CDR3 is made up of 14 amino acids. Germline values: CDR1 GTSNPN, CDR2 SVGIG (reference sequence). Between the trimmed V and J ends, which lost 3 bases and 3 bases, there was a span of 14 bases. CDR3 sequence (DNA): TGTGCCTGGAGAGCCCCCGGGTGGGACTATGGCTACACCTTC. It is translated as CAWRAPGWDYGYTF.